The 8 T cell receptor beta chains reported below all come from one sample, sequenced in a study of blood T cell repertoires in COVID-19. Generated by immunoSEQ multiplex PCR, the TCRdb table keeps only in-frame clones and is missing some. Of about 240,000 clones listed, roughly four fifths are singletons. The specimen sequenced was peripheral blood. The receptors come from a man aged 45-65 years with acute or convalescent COVID-19.

The chain has TRBV28 and TRBJ1-2, with 8 bases fitting TRBD1. Losses at the gene ends were 5 bases for V and 5 bases for J; bases not matched to a gene: 4. This CDR3 has 13 amino acids. Germline CDR1 is MDHEN and CDR2 is SYDVKM. CDR3 nucleotides: TGTGCCAGCAGTATGACAGGGGTATATGGCTACACCTTC. Translated, it gives CASSMTGVYGYTF.

This clone was detected once. The J gene is TRBJ1-3, the V gene TRBV6-5; no firm D call. Trimming pared 7 bases from V and 3 bases from J, leaving 16 bases between. The CDR3 loop spans 15 amino acids. Germline CDR1 and CDR2: MNHEY and SVGAGI. The CDR3 DNA reads TGTGCCAGCACCCGAGCAGTGGAGGGTGGAAACACCATATATTTT. Amino acids: CASTRAVEGGNTIYF.

V and J are TRBV24-1 and TRBJ2-7; 9 bases map to TRBD1. V was pared by 2 bases and J by 6 bases, with 1 base of the junction left unmatched. CDR1 is KGHDR and CDR2 is SFDVKD in the germline V gene. The CDR3 runs 13 residues. The CDR3 loop is CATSDWTGVEQYF. The CDR3 DNA reads TGTGCCACCAGTGATTGGACAGGGGTCGAGCAGTACTTC.

This clone was detected only a few times. The chain has TRBV7-3 and TRBJ2-2, with TRBD1 matching 8 bases. The germline V gene encodes CDR1 SGHTA and CDR2 FQGTGA. The CDR3 has 15 residues. The V and J ends lost 2 bases and 3 bases, in that order; junction bases with no gene match: 2. CDR3 in amino acids: CASSLLDRDTGELFF. The CDR3 DNA is TGTGCCAGCAGCTTACTGGACAGGGACACCGGGGAGCTGTTTTTT. Complete variable domain (other parts from reference TRBV7-3 and TRBJ2-2): GAGVSQTPSNKVTEKGKYVELRCDPISGHTALYWYRQSLGQGPEFLIYFQGTGAADDSGLPNDRFFAVRPEGSVSTLKIQRTERGDSAVYLCASSLLDRDTGELFFGEGSRLTVL.

The V and J genes are TRBV7-6 and TRBJ2-1, with 12 bases fitting TRBD2. The trim removed 0 bases at V and 3 bases at J, leaving 3 bases unmatched. The CDR3 has 17 amino acids. Germline CDR1 SGHVS, CDR2 FNYEAQ. The CDR3: CASSLAGTSGYYNEQFF. CDR3 DNA: TGTGCCAGCAGCTTAGCCGGGACTAGCGGGTACTACAATGAGCAGTTCTTC.

This sequence joins TRBV23-1 and TRBJ2-1; a weak D match, TRBD1 (6 bases). TRBV23-1 is sorted into the ORF group, with uncertain function. The V end was cut by 6 bases, the J end by 2 bases, with 17 bases between. The CDR3 length is 16 residues. CDR3 protein: CASSPDFRGTYNEQFF. DNA of the CDR3: TGCGCCAGCAGCCCCGATTTCAGGGGTACCTACAATGAGCAGTTCTTC.

V gene TRBV3-1 (or the pseudogene TRBV3-2) combines with J gene TRBJ2-7, with 8 bases that match TRBD1. Trimming at V came to 6 bases and at J to 5 bases, leaving 6 bases not matched to a gene. The CDR3 extends over 13 amino acids. From germline, CDR1 is LGHDT and CDR2 YNNKEL (reference sequence). The CDR3: CASRQQGGHEQYF. Here the CDR3 DNA reads TGTGCCAGCAGACAACAGGGGGGCCACGAGCAGTACTTC.

The chain joins TRBV28 to TRBJ1-6; D is unclear. The germline V gene encodes CDR1 MDHEN and CDR2 SYDVKM. V lost 2 bases to trimming and J lost 7 bases, with 9 bases between them. The CDR3 is 14 residues long. The CDR3 protein is CASSLTVMNSPLHF. DNA for the CDR3: TGTGCCAGCAGTTTAACAGTGATGAATTCACCCCTCCACTTT.